These 11 T cell receptor beta chains came from one sample sequenced in a study of Graves' ophthalmopathy and Graves' hyperthyroidism. Investigators amplified TCR beta CDR3 regions from RNA transcripts. An opening RT-PCR round employed HTBI primers and preceded a second-round multiplex PCR. TCRdb re-called the multiplex PCR reads with MiXCR, one entry per CDR3 protein. The table lists about 210,000 distinct CDR3 sequences, approximately 29% of them singletons. Input material: peripheral blood. These receptors came from a man in his forties or fifties with Graves' ophthalmopathy.

This clonotype was counted ten times or more. The CDR3 loop is CASSLTRFSTQYF. In DNA, the CDR3 is TGCGCCAGCAGCTTGACACGTTTTTCAACCCAGTACTTC. The rearrangement joins TRBV5-1 to TRBJ2-5; no clear D. Germline V gene sequence: CDR1 SGHRS, CDR2 YFSETQ. Trimming pared 1 base from V and 8 bases from J, leaving 12 bases between. There are 13 residues in the CDR3.

The DNA of the CDR3 is TGTGCCAGCAGTGTCCTCGCCAGCGGGAGCTGGGGTTTAAACATTCAGTACTTC. This sequence encodes CASSVLASGSWGLNIQYF. The chain carries TRBV6-1 and TRBJ2-4, with 8 nucleotides matching TRBD2. With V trimmed by 4 bases and J by 6 bases, 17 bases remained unmatched. The CDR3 covers 18 residues. The germline gives CDR1 MNHNS, CDR2 SASEGT.

This clonotype was recorded many times. In DNA form, the CDR3 reads TGCGCCAGCAGCACGGAGGGACTAGCGGGTACCTACGAGCAGTACTTC. Encoded protein: CASSTEGLAGTYEQYF. The rearrangement links TRBV5-1 to TRBJ2-7; 12 bases are a match to TRBD2. The CDR3 is made up of 16 amino acids. Germline loops: CDR1 SGHRS, CDR2 YFSETQ. V lost 4 bases and J lost 2; bases outside the gene matches: 7. The complete variable domain, with remaining parts taken from reference TRBV5-1 and TRBJ2-7, reads KAGVTQTPRYLIKTRGQQVTLSCSPISGHRSVSWYQQTPGQGLQFLFEYFSETQRNKGNFPGRFSGRQFSNSRSEMNVSTLELGDSALYLCASSTEGLAGTYEQYFGPGTRLTVT.

CDR3 nucleotides: TGTGCCAGCAGAGGGGGGGGGATCGGGCAGCCCCAGCATTTT. This gives the protein CASRGGGIGQPQHF. This chain uses TRBV12-3 or TRBV12-4 with TRBJ1-5, with D possibly TRBD1 on 6 matching bases. This CDR3 spans 14 amino acids. The ends were cut back, 6 bases at V and 7 bases at J, with 16 bases in the middle.

This clonotype was seen at least ten times. CDR3 nucleotide sequence: TGCAGTGCTAGAGGGGCCCGAGACACTGAAGCTTTCTTT. As protein: CSARGARDTEAFF. This chain uses TRBV20-1 with TRBJ1-1, with D unclear. Per the germline V gene, CDR1 is DFQATT and CDR2 is SNEGSKA (reference sequence). The CDR3 totals 13 residues. Between the trimmed V and J ends, which lost 1 base and 3 bases, there was a span of 9 bases.

This clonotype showed up many times. The rearrangement links TRBV4-1 to TRBJ2-5; TRBD1 agrees at 7 bases. The CDR3 length is 15 residues. The germline gives CDR1 MGHRA, CDR2 YSYEKL. V dropped 4 bases and J dropped 5; count of bases not matched to a gene: 10. CDR3 in amino acids: CASSRNRGPVETQYF. The CDR3 coding sequence is TGCGCCAGCAGCCGGAACAGGGGTCCGGTTGAGACCCAGTACTTC.

The V and J genes are TRBV7-2 and TRBJ1-1; possible D gene TRBD1, 6 bases. Looked up from germline, CDR1 is SGHTA and CDR2 is FQGNSA. V was pared by 7 bases and J by 12 bases, with 21 bases between. This CDR3 is 13 amino acids long. CDR3 DNA sequence: TGTGCCAGCACCCAATCGTTCGGGACAAACCCTTTCTTT. Its protein is CASTQSFGTNPFF.

This clonotype appeared a single time. The V call is TRBV7-2, the J call TRBJ2-7, with D perhaps given as TRBD1 or TRBD2 (5 bases each). This CDR3 region has 15 residues. Trimming pared 5 bases from V and 4 bases from J, leaving 18 bases between. Germline loops: CDR1 SGHTA, CDR2 FQGNSA. The CDR3: CASSPPGPQGYEQYF. CDR3 coding DNA: TGTGCCAGCAGCCCCCCGGGACCCCAAGGATACGAGCAGTACTTC.

This clonotype was observed at least ten times. Possible read error: a much larger clone is one base away. The chain recombines TRBV6-5 with TRBJ2-2; D unclear. Trimming stripped 0 bases from V and 4 bases from J, with 6 bases between. Per the germline V gene, CDR1 is MNHEY and CDR2 is SVGAGI. The CDR3 consists of 14 residues. CDR3 amino acids: CASSYSPSTGELFF. CDR3 sequence (DNA): TGTGCCAGCAGTTACTCGCCCAGCACCGGGGAGCTGTTTTTT.

The J gene is TRBJ2-7, the V gene TRBV7-2, with 9 bases identical to TRBD2. The CDR3 is made up of 15 amino acids. Trimming took 0 bases from V and 4 from J; bases not matched to a gene: 4. Germline CDR1 is SGHTA and CDR2 is FQGNSA. This chain's CDR3 is CASSLAGAGGYEQYF. CDR3 nucleotides: TGTGCCAGCAGCTTAGCGGGGGCGGGAGGGTACGAGCAGTACTTC.

This clonotype has a count of ten or more. The CDR3 DNA reads as TGTGCCAGCAGTTACTCACAGGGGTGGTATGGCTACACCTTC. It translates to CASSYSQGWYGYTF. The chain carries TRBV6-5 and TRBJ1-2; 7 bases fit TRBD1. CDR1 and CDR2 (germline): MNHEY, SVGAGI. The CDR3 has 14 residues. J lost 5 bases, V lost 0 bases, and 3 bases had no gene match.